The clone carrying this T cell receptor beta chain was counted ten times or more. Its antigen is not identified. cDNA was made from approximately 500 ng RNA using alpha and beta constant primers. Using multiplexing indices, alpha and beta chain libraries were generated apart by chain-specific third strand synthesis. A short first PCR added P5 and P7 adapter elements and a second index. TCRdb fed the 5' RACE reads into MiXCR, producing one record per CDR3 protein. The sample has just over 15,000 distinct CDR3 sequences; roughly 7.5% are singletons. The repertoire came from unfractionated whole blood and reflected all unsorted peripheral T cells. The source of the sample is a study of HIV-infected patients and healthy controls. The study, taken as a whole, reports: Compared with controls, mean Gini indices were significantly raised in HIV-infected repertoires, possibly indicating oligoclonality. HLA types of the donors remained undetermined.

Germline values: CDR1 LGHDT, CDR2 YNNKEL (reference sequence). The CDR3 spans 15 residues. V shed 3 bases, J shed 5 bases, and the junction held 6 bases outside the gene matches. Sequenced material: blood. V usage is TRBV3-1 and J usage is TRBJ1-4, with 7 bases identical to TRBD1. The sequence came from an adult in good health. The CDR3 region is CASSQRQGINEKLFF. For the CDR3, the DNA is TGTGCCAGCAGCCAGAGACAGGGCATAAATGAAAAACTGTTTTTT. Together with reference TRBV3-1 and TRBJ1-4, the CDR3 gives the full variable domain: DTAVSQTPKYLVTQMGNDKSIKCEQNLGHDTMYWYKQDSKKFLKIMFSYNNKELIINETVPNRFSPKSPDKAHLNLHINSLELGDSAVYFCASSQRQGINEKLFFGSGTQLSVL.